Each of the 9 T cell receptor beta chains below was sequenced from the same sample in a study of T-cell memory formation after mild COVID-19. Each CDR3 protein gets one entry after TCRdb re-called the 5' RACE reads with MiXCR. The sample includes 210,000 or so distinct CDR3 sequences, roughly 27% of them seen just once. Sequencing was carried out using PBMCs or a T cell subset sorted from them (not recorded which). These receptors came from an adult woman who had mild COVID-19 (a few samples of this study predate the infection). Cell type and time point are not known.

This clonotype was counted a few times. The chain uses TRBV7-9 and TRBJ2-4; no definite D call. V lost 5 bases, J lost 0 bases, and 17 bases lay in between. There are 17 residues in the CDR3. Germline CDR1 reads SEHNR; CDR2 reads FQNEAQ (reference sequence). DNA for the CDR3: TGTGCCAGCAGCCCGCCACAGTTGCCCTTAGCCAAAAACATTCAGTACTTC. Protein sequence: CASSPPQLPLAKNIQYF.

The rearrangement links TRBV20-1 to TRBJ2-3; 9 nucleotides line up with TRBD2. CDR1 and CDR2 from the germline V gene are DFQATT and SNEGSKA (reference sequence). V lost 1 base to trimming and J lost 3 bases; unmatched junction nucleotides: 8. This CDR3 is 16 amino acids long. Written as DNA, the CDR3 is TGCAGTGCTAGAGCTACGGCTAGCGGGGAAACAGATACGCAGTATTTT. Amino acid sequence: CSARATASGETDTQYF.

This clonotype has more than one count but fewer than ten. The J gene is TRBJ1-2, the V gene TRBV2; the match to TRBD1 covers 9 bases. Germline values: CDR1 SNHLY, CDR2 FYNNEI. This CDR3 spans 14 amino acids. V shed 6 bases and J 6 bases; nucleotides not matched to a gene: 8. DNA of the CDR3: TGTGCCAGCAGAGCCGGGACAGGGATCAATGGCTACACCTTC. Amino acids: CASRAGTGINGYTF.

This clonotype showed up just a few times. This chain links TRBV6-5 with TRBJ2-1; D remains unclear. Germline CDR1 is MNHEY and CDR2 is SVGAGI. The V end lost 3 bases, the J end lost 0 bases, and 6 bases lay between the germline ends. CDR3 length: 14 amino acids. This CDR3 is CASSYSHSYNEQFF. For the CDR3, the DNA is TGTGCCAGCAGTTATTCCCACTCCTACAATGAGCAGTTCTTC.

This clonotype was counted between two and nine times. V is TRBV7-2 and J is TRBJ2-3; D may be TRBD1 (6 bases). The CDR3 runs 14 residues. Looked up from germline, CDR1 is SGHTA and CDR2 is FQGNSA. The germline V and J ends were trimmed by 2 bases and 3 bases, with 9 bases remaining between them. CDR3 coding DNA: TGTGCCAGCAGCTTATGGCAGGGGACAGATACGCAGTATTTT. It translates to CASSLWQGTDTQYF.

This sequence joins TRBV7-9 and TRBJ2-3, with D possibly matching TRBD1 (6 bases). Germline V gene sequence: CDR1 SEHNR, CDR2 FQNEAQ (reference sequence). The length of the CDR3 is 17 residues. The V gene lost 0 bases and the J gene lost 0 bases, with 13 bases spanning the gap. The CDR3, as DNA: TGTGCCAGCAGCTTAGCGCGGGTGCAGGGGAGCACAGATACGCAGTATTTT. Residues: CASSLARVQGSTDTQYF.

This clonotype has a handful of counts. V and J are TRBV14 and TRBJ2-2, with TRBD1 identical over 8 bases. The J segment lost 2 bases and the V segment lost 1 base, leaving 3 bases of the junction unmatched. Germline V gene lookup returns CDR1 SGHDN and CDR2 FVKESK. This CDR3 is built from 16 residues. The CDR3, as DNA: TGTGCCAGCAGCCAAGTGGGGACAGGAAACACCGGGGAGCTGTTTTTT. This sequence encodes CASSQVGTGNTGELFF.

The V call is TRBV24-1, the J call TRBJ2-5, with TRBD2 as a possible D gene (5 bases). The germline V gene has CDR1 KGHDR and CDR2 SFDVKD. There are 15 residues in the CDR3. V was shortened by 3 bases and J by 5 bases, with 15 bases between the two germline ends. The DNA for the CDR3 is TGTGCCACCAGTGATCCGGATGGAGGCGGGGAGACCCAGTACTTC. Amino acid sequence: CATSDPDGGGETQYF.

The table lists this clonotype with a few counts. This sequence joins TRBV5-6 and TRBJ2-1, with a possible D match to TRBD2 (5 bases). V was trimmed by 7 bases and J by 4 bases, leaving 15 bases between them. Germline V CDR1 and CDR2: SGHDT, YYEEEE. The CDR3 has 14 amino acids. As DNA, the CDR3 is TGTGCCAGCGGCGACTACCAAGCTTACAATGAGCAGTTCTTC. Translating it yields CASGDYQAYNEQFF.